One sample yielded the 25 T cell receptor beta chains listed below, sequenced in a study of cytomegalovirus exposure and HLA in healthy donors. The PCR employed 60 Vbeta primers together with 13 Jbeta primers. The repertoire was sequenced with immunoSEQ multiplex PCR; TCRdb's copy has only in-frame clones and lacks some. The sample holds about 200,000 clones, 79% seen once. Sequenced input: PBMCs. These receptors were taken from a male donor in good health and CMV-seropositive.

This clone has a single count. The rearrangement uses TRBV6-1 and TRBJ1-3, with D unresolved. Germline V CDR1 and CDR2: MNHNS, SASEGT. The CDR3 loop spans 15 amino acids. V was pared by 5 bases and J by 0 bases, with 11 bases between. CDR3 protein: CASSSLSLSGNTIYF. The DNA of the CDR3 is TGTGCCAGCAGTTCCTTAAGCCTCTCTGGAAACACCATATATTTT.

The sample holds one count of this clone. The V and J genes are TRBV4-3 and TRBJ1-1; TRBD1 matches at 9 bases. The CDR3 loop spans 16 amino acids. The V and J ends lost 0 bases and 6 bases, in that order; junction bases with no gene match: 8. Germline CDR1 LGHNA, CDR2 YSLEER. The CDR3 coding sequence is TGCGCCAGCAGCCAAGAACCGACAGGGGGTCGCGCTGAAGCTTTCTTT. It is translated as CASSQEPTGGRAEAFF.

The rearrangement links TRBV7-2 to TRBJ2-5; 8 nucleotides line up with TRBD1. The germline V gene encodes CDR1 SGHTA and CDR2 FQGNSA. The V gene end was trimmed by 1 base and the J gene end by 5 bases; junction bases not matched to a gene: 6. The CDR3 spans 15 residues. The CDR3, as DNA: TGTGCCAGCAGCTTAGAAATGACAGGGGCCGAGACCCAGTACTTC. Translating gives CASSLEMTGAETQYF.

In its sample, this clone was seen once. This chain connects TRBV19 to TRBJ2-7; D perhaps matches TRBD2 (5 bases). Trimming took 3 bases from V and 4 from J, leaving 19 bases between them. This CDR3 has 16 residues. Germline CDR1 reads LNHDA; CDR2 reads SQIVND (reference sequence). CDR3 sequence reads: CASSMVRGSLEYEQYF. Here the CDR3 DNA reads TGTGCCAGTAGTATGGTCCGAGGGAGTCTAGAGTACGAGCAGTACTTC.

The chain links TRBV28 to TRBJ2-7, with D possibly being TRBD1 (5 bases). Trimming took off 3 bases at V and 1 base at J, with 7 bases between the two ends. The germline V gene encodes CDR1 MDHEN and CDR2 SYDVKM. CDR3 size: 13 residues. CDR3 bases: TGTGCCAGCAGTTTTCACAGGTCCTACGAGCAGTACTTC. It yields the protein CASSFHRSYEQYF.

The CDR3 sequence: CASSVSSGVWNEQYF. In nucleotides, the CDR3 is TGTGCCAGCAGCGTATCTTCAGGGGTGTGGAACGAGCAGTACTTC. The chain has TRBV9 and TRBJ2-7; a weak D match, TRBD1 (6 bases). Per the germline V gene, CDR1 is SGDLS and CDR2 is YYNGEE. The V end was cut by 1 base, the J end by 5 bases, with 16 bases between. The CDR3 has 15 amino acids.

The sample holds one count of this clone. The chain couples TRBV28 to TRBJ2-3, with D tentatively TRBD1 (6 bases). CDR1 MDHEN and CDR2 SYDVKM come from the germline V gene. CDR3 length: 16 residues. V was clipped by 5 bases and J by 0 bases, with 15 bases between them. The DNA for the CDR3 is TGTGCCAGCAGTCACAGGGTCCCCCCTAGCACAGATACGCAGTATTTT. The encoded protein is CASSHRVPPSTDTQYF. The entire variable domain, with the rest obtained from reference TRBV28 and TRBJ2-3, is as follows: DVKVTQSSRYLVKRTGEKVFLECVQDMDHENMFWYRQDPGLGLRLIYFSYDVKMKEKGDIPEGYSVSREKKERFSLILESASTNQTSMYLCASSHRVPPSTDTQYFGPGTRLTVL.

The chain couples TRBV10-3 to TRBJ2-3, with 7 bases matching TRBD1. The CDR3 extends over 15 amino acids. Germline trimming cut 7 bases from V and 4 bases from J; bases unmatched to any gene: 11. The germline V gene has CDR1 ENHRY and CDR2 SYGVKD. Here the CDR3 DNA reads TGTGCCATCATCGACAGGGAAGCCGGGCCAGATACGCAGTATTTT. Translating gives CAIIDREAGPDTQYF.

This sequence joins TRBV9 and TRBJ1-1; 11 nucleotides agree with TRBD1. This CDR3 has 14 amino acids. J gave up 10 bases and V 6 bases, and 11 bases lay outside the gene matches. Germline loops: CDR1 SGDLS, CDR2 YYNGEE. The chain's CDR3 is CASNSGTGGIGAFF. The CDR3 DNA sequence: TGTGCCAGCAATTCCGGGACAGGGGGTATCGGAGCTTTCTTT. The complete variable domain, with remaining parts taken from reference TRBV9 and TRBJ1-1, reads DSGVTQTPKHLITATGQRVTLRCSPRSGDLSVYWYQQSLDQGLQFLIQYYNGEERAKGNILERFSAQQFPDLHSELNLSSLELGDSALYFCASNSGTGGIGAFFGQGTRLTVV.

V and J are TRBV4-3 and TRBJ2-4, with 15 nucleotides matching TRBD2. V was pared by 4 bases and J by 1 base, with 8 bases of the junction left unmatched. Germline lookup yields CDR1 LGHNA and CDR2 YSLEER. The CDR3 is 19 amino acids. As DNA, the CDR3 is TGCGCCAGCAGCCCCCGGACTAGCGGGAGGGGGTGCGCCAAAAACATTCAGTACTTC. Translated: CASSPRTSGRGCAKNIQYF.

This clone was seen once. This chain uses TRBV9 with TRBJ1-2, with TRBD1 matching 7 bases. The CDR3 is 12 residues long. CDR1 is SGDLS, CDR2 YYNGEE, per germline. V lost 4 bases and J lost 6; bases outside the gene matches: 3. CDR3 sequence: CASSLGTDGYTF. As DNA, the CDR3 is TGTGCCAGCAGCCTTGGGACAGATGGCTACACCTTC.

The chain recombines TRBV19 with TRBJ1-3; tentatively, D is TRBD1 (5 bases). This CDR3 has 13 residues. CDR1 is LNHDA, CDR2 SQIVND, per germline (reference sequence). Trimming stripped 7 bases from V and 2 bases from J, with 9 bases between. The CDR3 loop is CASIAGAGNTIYF. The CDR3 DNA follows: TGTGCCAGTATTGCGGGGGCTGGAAACACCATATATTTT.

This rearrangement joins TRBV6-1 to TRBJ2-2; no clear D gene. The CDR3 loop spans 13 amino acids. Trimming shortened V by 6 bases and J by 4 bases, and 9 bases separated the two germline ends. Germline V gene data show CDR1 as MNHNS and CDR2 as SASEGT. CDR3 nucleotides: TGTGCCAGCAGGAGGATGGTCACCGGGGAGCTGTTTTTT. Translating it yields CASRRMVTGELFF.

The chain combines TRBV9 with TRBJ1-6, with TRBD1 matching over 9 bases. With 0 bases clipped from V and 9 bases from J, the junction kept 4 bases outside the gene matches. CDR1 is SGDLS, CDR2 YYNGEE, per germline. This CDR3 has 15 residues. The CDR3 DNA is TGTGCCAGCAGCGTAGGCGGGACAGGGCTTTCACCCCTCCACTTT. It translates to CASSVGGTGLSPLHF.

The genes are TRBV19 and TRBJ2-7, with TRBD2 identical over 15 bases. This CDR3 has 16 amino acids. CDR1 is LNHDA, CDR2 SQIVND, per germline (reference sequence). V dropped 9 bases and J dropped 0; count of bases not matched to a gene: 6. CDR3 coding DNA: TGTGCCAGCGGGACTAGCGGGGGGAGCAGCTCCTACGAGCAGTACTTC. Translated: CASGTSGGSSSYEQYF.

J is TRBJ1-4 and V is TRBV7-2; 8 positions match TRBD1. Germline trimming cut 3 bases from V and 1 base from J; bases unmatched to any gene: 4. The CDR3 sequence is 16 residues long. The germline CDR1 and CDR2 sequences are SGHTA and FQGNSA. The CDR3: CASSLFGTGTNEKLFF. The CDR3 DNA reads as TGTGCCAGCAGCTTGTTCGGGACAGGAACTAATGAAAAACTGTTTTTT.

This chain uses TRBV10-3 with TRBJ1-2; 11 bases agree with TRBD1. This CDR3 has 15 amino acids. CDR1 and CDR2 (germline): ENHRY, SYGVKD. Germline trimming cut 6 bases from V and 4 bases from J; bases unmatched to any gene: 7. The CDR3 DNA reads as TGTGCCATCAGATGGACAGGGGGCATGTCCTATGGCTACACCTTC. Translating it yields CAIRWTGGMSYGYTF.

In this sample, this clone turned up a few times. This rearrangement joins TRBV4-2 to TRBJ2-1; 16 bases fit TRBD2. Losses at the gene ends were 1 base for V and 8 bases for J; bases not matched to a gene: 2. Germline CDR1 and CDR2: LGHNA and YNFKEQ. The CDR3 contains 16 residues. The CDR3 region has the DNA TGTGCCAGCAGCCAAGGGGGACTAGCGGGAGGGGATGAGCAGTTCTTC. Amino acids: CASSQGGLAGGDEQFF.

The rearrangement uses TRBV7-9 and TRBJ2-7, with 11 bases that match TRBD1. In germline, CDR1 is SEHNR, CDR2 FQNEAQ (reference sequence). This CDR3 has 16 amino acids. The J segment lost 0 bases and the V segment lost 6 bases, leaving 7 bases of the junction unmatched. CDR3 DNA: TGTGCCAGCAGTTCCCGCGGGACAGGGGGCTCCTACGAGCAGTACTTC. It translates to CASSSRGTGGSYEQYF.

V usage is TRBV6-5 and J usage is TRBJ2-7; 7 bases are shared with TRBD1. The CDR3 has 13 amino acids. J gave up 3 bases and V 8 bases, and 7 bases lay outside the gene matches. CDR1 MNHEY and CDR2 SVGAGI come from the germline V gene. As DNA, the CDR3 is TGTGCCAGCTGTCGGACAGGCGGCTACGAGCAGTACTTC. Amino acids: CASCRTGGYEQYF.

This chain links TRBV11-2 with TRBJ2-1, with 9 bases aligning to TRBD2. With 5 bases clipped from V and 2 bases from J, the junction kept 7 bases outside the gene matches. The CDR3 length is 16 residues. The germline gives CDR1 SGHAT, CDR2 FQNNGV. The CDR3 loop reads CASSLAWTSAYNEQFF. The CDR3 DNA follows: TGTGCCAGCAGCCTCGCCTGGACTAGCGCCTACAATGAGCAGTTCTTC.

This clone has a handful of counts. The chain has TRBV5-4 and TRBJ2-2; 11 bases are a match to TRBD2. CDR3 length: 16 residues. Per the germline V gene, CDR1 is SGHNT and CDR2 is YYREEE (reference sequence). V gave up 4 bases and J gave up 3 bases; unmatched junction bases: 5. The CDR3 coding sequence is TGTGCCAGCAGCCCTCTAGCGGGAGGATACACCGGGGAGCTGTTTTTT. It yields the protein CASSPLAGGYTGELFF.

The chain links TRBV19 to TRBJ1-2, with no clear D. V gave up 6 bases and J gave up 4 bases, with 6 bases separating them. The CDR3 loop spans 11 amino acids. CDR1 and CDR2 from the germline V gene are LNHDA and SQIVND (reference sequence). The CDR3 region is CASRTAYGYTF. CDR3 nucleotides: TGTGCCAGTAGGACTGCCTATGGCTACACCTTC.

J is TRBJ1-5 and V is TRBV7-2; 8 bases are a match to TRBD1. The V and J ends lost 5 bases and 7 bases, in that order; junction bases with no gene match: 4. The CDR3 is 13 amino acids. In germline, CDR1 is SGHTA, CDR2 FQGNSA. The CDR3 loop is CASSDRGLQPQHF. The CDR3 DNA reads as TGTGCCAGCAGCGACAGGGGACTCCAGCCCCAGCATTTT.

The DNA of the CDR3 is TGTGCCAGCAGGTCTAACGGGAACACTGAAGCTTTCTTT. Residues: CASRSNGNTEAFF. The gene calls are TRBV7-2 and TRBJ1-1; D ambiguous. From germline, CDR1 is SGHTA and CDR2 FQGNSA. Trimming left V 6 bases short and J 1 base short, with 9 bases between. The CDR3 covers 13 residues.